Shown below are 24 T cell receptor beta chains from a single sample sequenced in a study of cytomegalovirus exposure and HLA in healthy donors. Clones were read by immunoSEQ multiplex PCR, and TCRdb kept only the in-frame ones, dropping some. The data contain about 190,000 clones, about 84% of them singletons. Sequencing was done on a sample of PBMCs. The receptors here all came from a woman between 18 and 29 years old in good health and CMV-seronegative.

The chain is built from TRBV25-1 and TRBJ1-1; D not certain. V lost 6 bases and J lost 5, with 13 bases in between. Per the germline V gene, CDR1 is MGHDK and CDR2 is SYGVNS. The CDR3 has 13 amino acids. The CDR3 here is CASSEEALTEAFF. The CDR3 region has the DNA TGTGCCAGCAGCGAGGAAGCTTTAACTGAAGCTTTCTTT. The full variable domain, in which reference TRBV25-1 and TRBJ1-1 provide the parts outside the CDR3, is EADIYQTPRYLVIGTGKKITLECSQTMGHDKMYWYQQDPGMELHLIHYSYGVNSTEKGDLSSESTVSRIRTEHFPLTLESARPSHTSQYLCASSEEALTEAFFGQGTRLTVV.

This chain joins TRBV10-2 and TRBJ1-1; a weak D match, TRBD1 (5 bases). Germline V gene lookup returns CDR1 WSHSY and CDR2 SAAADI. There are 14 residues in the CDR3. With 5 bases removed from V and 8 bases from J, the gap between germline ends came to 18 bases. The CDR3 loop reads CASSLQGSVDEAFF. The CDR3 nucleotides read TGCGCCAGCAGTCTCCAGGGCTCTGTGGACGAAGCTTTCTTT.

The V gene is TRBV5-1, the J gene TRBJ2-1, with unresolved D. This CDR3 has 13 residues. Deletions cut 1 base from V and 7 bases from J, with 9 bases between. Germline V lookup: CDR1 SGHRS, CDR2 YFSETQ. Written as DNA, the CDR3 is TGCGCCAGCAGCTTGTGGTACTTAAATGAGCAGTTCTTC. Translating gives CASSLWYLNEQFF.

Points on this clone: Additional DNA sequences in this sample encode the identical CDR3. The chain employs TRBV6-1 and TRBJ1-5, with 7 positions matching TRBD1. Germline CDR1 and CDR2: MNHNS and SASEGT. The CDR3 contains 15 residues. V trimming: 3 bases; J trimming: 0 bases; junction bases outside the gene matches: 2. The CDR3 here is CASSENRGSNQPQHF. In DNA, the CDR3 is TGTGCCAGCAGTGAGAACAGGGGTAGCAATCAGCCCCAGCATTTT.

The chain joins TRBV4-1 to TRBJ2-2; 13 bases are shared with TRBD2. The germline gives CDR1 MGHRA, CDR2 YSYEKL. The CDR3 extends over 19 amino acids. V shed 1 base, J shed 4 bases, and the junction held 9 bases outside the gene matches. CDR3 in amino acids: CASSQGFGTSGISTGELFF. In DNA, the CDR3 is TGCGCCAGCAGCCAAGGATTCGGGACTAGCGGGATTAGCACCGGGGAGCTGTTTTTT.

The chain joins TRBV27 to TRBJ1-4; 7 bases align to TRBD1. The CDR3 is made up of 14 amino acids. The junction had 10 bases not matched to a gene; V was cut back by 7 bases and J by 8 bases. Germline V gene lookup returns CDR1 MNHEY and CDR2 SMNVEV (reference sequence). CDR3 sequence reads: CASKLQGMGEKLFF. CDR3 in DNA: TGTGCCAGCAAACTACAGGGGATGGGAGAAAAACTGTTTTTT.

V usage is TRBV25-1 and J usage is TRBJ1-2, with D hard to call. CDR1 is MGHDK and CDR2 is SYGVNS in the germline V gene. The CDR3 is 12 amino acids. The V and J ends lost 3 bases and 4 bases respectively, with 6 bases between them. The CDR3, as DNA: TGTGCCAGCAGTGACCGGTTCTATGGCTACACCTTC. This encodes CASSDRFYGYTF.

This clone occurred a few times. The chain recombines TRBV19 with TRBJ1-5; D is unresolved. The V gene lost 8 bases and the J gene lost 0 bases, with 11 bases spanning the gap. Germline CDR1 is LNHDA and CDR2 is SQIVND (reference sequence). This CDR3 has 14 residues. The chain's CDR3 is CASGRDHSNQPQHF. CDR3 DNA: TGTGCCAGTGGGCGGGATCATAGCAATCAGCCCCAGCATTTT.

The J gene is TRBJ1-2, the V gene TRBV27; 7 bases fit TRBD1. The CDR3 is 17 residues long. V shed 3 bases and J 2 bases; nucleotides not matched to a gene: 12. Germline V CDR1 and CDR2: MNHEY, SMNVEV (reference sequence). CDR3 sequence: CASSFRQGAGGNYGYTF. The DNA of the CDR3 is TGTGCCAGCAGTTTCCGACAGGGAGCAGGTGGGAACTATGGCTACACCTTC.

The chain uses TRBV5-4 and TRBJ2-7; 7 nucleotides match TRBD1. Germline V gene lookup returns CDR1 SGHNT and CDR2 YYREEE (reference sequence). The V and J ends lost 5 bases and 0 bases, in that order; junction bases with no gene match: 8. CDR3 length: 15 residues. The CDR3 DNA is TGTGCCAGCAGAAACAGGGGAGTGGTCTCCTACGAGCAGTACTTC. It codes for CASRNRGVVSYEQYF.

The V and J genes are TRBV6-5 and TRBJ2-6, with D hard to call. Germline V gene lookup returns CDR1 MNHEY and CDR2 SVGAGI. V lost 4 bases and J 0 bases, leaving 7 bases between the germline ends. This CDR3 has 15 amino acids. The CDR3: CASSSGSSGANVLTF. As DNA, the CDR3 is TGTGCCAGCAGTTCCGGGTCCTCTGGGGCCAACGTCCTGACTTTC.

The chain has TRBV7-8 and TRBJ1-1; D unclear. The V and J ends lost 5 bases and 5 bases respectively, with 27 bases between them. The CDR3 has 18 amino acids. Germline V CDR1 and CDR2: SGHVS, FQNEAQ. The CDR3, as DNA: TGTGCCAGCAGCCCTAAGGCGTTGGTTGGCACAGCCAATACTGAAGCTTTCTTT. It encodes CASSPKALVGTANTEAFF.

V usage is TRBV7-8 and J usage is TRBJ1-5, with a tentative D call TRBD1 (6 bases). This CDR3 has 16 residues. Trimming removed 2 bases at V and 7 bases at J, with 18 bases between. The germline CDR1 and CDR2 sequences are SGHVS and FQNEAQ. The CDR3 coding sequence is TGTGCCAGCAGCTTAACCCAGGGGATTATAGCGCAGCCCCAGCATTTT. This sequence encodes CASSLTQGIIAQPQHF.

The chain employs TRBV30 and TRBJ2-5, with 10 bases identical to TRBD2. Germline trimming cut 2 bases from V and 1 base from J; bases unmatched to any gene: 4. CDR1 is GTSNPN, CDR2 SVGIG, per germline (reference sequence). The CDR3 sequence is 15 residues long. The CDR3 DNA follows: TGTGCCTGGAGTCGACTAGCGGGCCCCCAAGAGACCCAGTACTTC. As protein: CAWSRLAGPQETQYF.

The chain carries TRBV9 and TRBJ2-3; weak D call: TRBD1 (6 bases). The CDR3 sequence is 13 residues long. Deletions cut 4 bases from V and 2 bases from J, with 8 bases between. Per germline, CDR1 SGDLS and CDR2 YYNGEE. Here the CDR3 reads CASSPGATDTQYF. As DNA, the CDR3 is TGTGCCAGCAGCCCAGGGGCCACAGATACGCAGTATTTT. The full variable domain, rest sourced from reference TRBV9 and TRBJ2-3, is DSGVTQTPKHLITATGQRVTLRCSPRSGDLSVYWYQQSLDQGLQFLIQYYNGEERAKGNILERFSAQQFPDLHSELNLSSLELGDSALYFCASSPGATDTQYFGPGTRLTVL.

V gene TRBV15 combines with J gene TRBJ1-4; the D gene is possibly TRBD1 (6 bases). Germline CDR1 and CDR2: LNHNV and YYDKDF (reference sequence). The V and J ends lost 3 bases and 7 bases respectively, with 9 bases between them. The CDR3 spans 13 residues. The CDR3, as DNA: TGTGCCACCAGCAGGAGGGGGGGTGAAAAACTGTTTTTT. Amino acids: CATSRRGGEKLFF.

The V call is TRBV7-8, the J call TRBJ2-7, with a possible D match to TRBD2 (5 bases). Trimming removed 5 bases from V and 3 bases from J, with 11 bases in between. The CDR3 loop spans 13 amino acids. Per the germline V gene, CDR1 is SGHVS and CDR2 is FQNEAQ. Here the CDR3 reads CASSHPGNYEQYF. In nucleotides, the CDR3 is TGTGCCAGCAGCCATCCCGGGAACTACGAGCAGTACTTC.

The rearrangement joins TRBV7-2 to TRBJ1-3; D is unclear. The CDR3 loop spans 11 amino acids. The V end lost 4 bases, the J end lost 9 bases, and 7 bases lay between the germline ends. Germline CDR1 SGHTA, CDR2 FQGNSA. The CDR3 here is CASSWQRTIYF. Written as DNA, the CDR3 is TGTGCCAGCAGCTGGCAACGCACCATATATTTT.

This clone showed up just once. V usage is TRBV5-8 and J usage is TRBJ2-7; 9 nucleotides align to TRBD1. Germline values: CDR1 SGHTS, CDR2 YDEGEE. The V segment lost 3 bases and the J segment 6 bases; nucleotides outside the gene matches: 10. This CDR3 contains 15 residues. This chain's CDR3 is CASSSRYTTGGEQYF. The DNA of the CDR3 is TGTGCCAGCAGCTCCCGTTACACGACAGGGGGCGAGCAGTACTTC.

This sequence joins TRBV7-2 and TRBJ2-2; D uncertain. The germline V and J ends were trimmed by 2 bases and 0 bases, with 10 bases remaining between them. The CDR3 consists of 16 residues. Germline-derived CDR1 and CDR2 are SGHTA and FQGNSA. The CDR3 protein is CASSLMARTNTGELFF. The CDR3 nucleotides read TGTGCCAGCAGCTTAATGGCCCGTACGAACACCGGGGAGCTGTTTTTT.

The V and J genes are TRBV19 and TRBJ2-3, with D hard to call. V was clipped by 3 bases and J by 2 bases, with 12 bases between them. Germline CDR1 and CDR2: LNHDA and SQIVND (reference sequence). The CDR3 has 15 residues. CDR3 nucleotide sequence: TGTGCCAGTAGTATCTACCCGTCCAACACAGATACGCAGTATTTT. It is translated as CASSIYPSNTDTQYF.

This clone was seen a few times. Germline and junction disagree at one end, which may indicate a read error. The V gene is TRBV5-6, the J gene TRBJ2-3, with D perhaps TRBD2 (5 bases). Germline-derived CDR1 and CDR2 are SGHDT and YYEEEE. This CDR3 is built from 13 residues. CDR3 DNA sequence: TGTGCCAGCAGCCTTAAAGCCCTCGAACTAGTGCGTTTT. Its translation is CASSLKALELVRF.

DNA of the CDR3: TGCGCCAGCAGCTCTGAACTACCAGTCAATGAGCAGTTCTTC. Translation: CASSSELPVNEQFF. V and J are TRBV5-1 and TRBJ2-1; D unresolved. The CDR3 contains 14 residues. Germline V gene sequence: CDR1 SGHRS, CDR2 YFSETQ. The V gene lost 3 bases and the J gene lost 6 bases, with 13 bases spanning the gap. The full variable domain, in which reference TRBV5-1 and TRBJ2-1 provide the parts outside the CDR3, is KAGVTQTPRYLIKTRGQQVTLSCSPISGHRSVSWYQQTPGQGLQFLFEYFSETQRNKGNFPGRFSGRQFSNSRSEMNVSTLELGDSALYLCASSSELPVNEQFFGPGTRLTVL.

The chain combines TRBV11-3 with TRBJ2-3; maybe TRBD2 (7 bases). Germline lookup yields CDR1 SGHNT and CDR2 YENEEA. Trimming stripped 0 bases from V and 5 bases from J, with 12 bases between. The CDR3 is made up of 15 amino acids. The CDR3 loop reads CASSLDRGAGDTQYF. DNA for the CDR3: TGTGCCAGCAGCTTAGATCGGGGGGCAGGAGATACGCAGTATTTT.